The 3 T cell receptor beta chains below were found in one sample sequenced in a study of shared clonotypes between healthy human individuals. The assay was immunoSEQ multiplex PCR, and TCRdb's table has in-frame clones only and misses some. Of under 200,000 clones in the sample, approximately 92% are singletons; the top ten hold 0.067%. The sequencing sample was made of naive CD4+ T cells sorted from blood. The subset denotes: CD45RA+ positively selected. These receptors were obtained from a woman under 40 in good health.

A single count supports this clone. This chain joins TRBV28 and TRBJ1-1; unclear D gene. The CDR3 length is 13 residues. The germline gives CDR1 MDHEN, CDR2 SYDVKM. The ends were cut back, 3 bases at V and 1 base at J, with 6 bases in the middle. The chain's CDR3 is CASSFKRNTEAFF. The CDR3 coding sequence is TGTGCCAGCAGTTTTAAGAGGAACACTGAAGCTTTCTTT.

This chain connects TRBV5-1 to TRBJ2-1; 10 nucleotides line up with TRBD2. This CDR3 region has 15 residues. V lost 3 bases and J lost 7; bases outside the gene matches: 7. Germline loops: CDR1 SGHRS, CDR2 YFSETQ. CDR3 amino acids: CASSWASGSVNEQFF. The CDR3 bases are TGCGCCAGCAGCTGGGCTAGCGGGAGCGTGAATGAGCAGTTCTTC.

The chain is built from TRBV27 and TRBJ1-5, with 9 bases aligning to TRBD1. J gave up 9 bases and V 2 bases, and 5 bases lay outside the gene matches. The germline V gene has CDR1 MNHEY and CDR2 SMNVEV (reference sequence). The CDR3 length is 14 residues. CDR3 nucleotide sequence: TGTGCCAGCAGTTTAAACAGGGGGCTGACGCCCCAGCATTTT. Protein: CASSLNRGLTPQHF.